These 29 T cell receptor beta chains share one sample of origin, sequenced in a study of blood T cell repertoires in COVID-19. The method was immunoSEQ multiplex PCR; TCRdb's version includes in-frame clones alone and lacks a portion of them. The profile covers a few hundred thousand clones, with roughly 87% appearing a single time and around 8.9% taken by the ten largest. The sequencing sample was made of PBMCs or T cells enriched from blood (not recorded which). These receptors were collected from a woman aged 18-29 years who had recovered from COVID-19.

DNA of the CDR3: TGTGCCAGTAGTGAACTAGCGGGAGGGCCATATGAGCAGTTCTTC. Amino acid sequence: CASSELAGGPYEQFF. The chain employs TRBV19 and TRBJ2-1; 13 nucleotides line up with TRBD2. Germline-derived CDR1 and CDR2 are LNHDA and SQIVND (reference sequence). Trimming at V came to 5 bases and at J to 8 bases, leaving 6 bases not matched to a gene. The CDR3 covers 15 residues.

The chain recombines TRBV6-5 with TRBJ2-1; 11 bases line up with TRBD2. V lost 5 bases and J lost 5; bases outside the gene matches: 5. The germline CDR1 and CDR2 sequences are MNHEY and SVGAGI. CDR3 size: 15 residues. CDR3 DNA: TGTGCCAGCAGTAAACTAGCGGGGGTTAACAATGAGCAGTTCTTC. The encoded protein is CASSKLAGVNNEQFF.

The DNA for the CDR3 is TGTGCCAGCAGCTTAGAGGGGACAGGGGATGAAAAACTGTTTTTT. Translating gives CASSLEGTGDEKLFF. V is TRBV7-2 and J is TRBJ1-4; 10 bases are shared with TRBD1. The CDR3 loop spans 15 amino acids. The V segment lost 1 base and the J segment 6 bases; nucleotides outside the gene matches: 2. Germline V gives CDR1 SGHTA, CDR2 FQGNSA.

The chain has TRBV7-2 and TRBJ1-2; 10 positions match TRBD1. With V trimmed by 1 base and J by 8 bases, 7 bases remained unmatched. The germline CDR1 and CDR2 sequences are SGHTA and FQGNSA. CDR3 length equals 15 residues. The CDR3 protein is CASSLERDRGFGYTF. Here the CDR3 DNA reads TGTGCCAGCAGCTTAGAACGGGACAGGGGATTCGGCTACACCTTC.

Note on this clone: At the DNA level, this CDR3 is encoded by other sequences in the same sample as well. This rearrangement joins TRBV5-1 to TRBJ1-6; perhaps TRBD1 as D (5 bases). There are 14 residues in the CDR3. Germline CDR1 reads SGHRS; CDR2 reads YFSETQ. Trimming took off 0 bases at V and 7 bases at J, with 8 bases between the two ends. The CDR3 reads CASSLGQGNSPLHF. Here the CDR3 DNA reads TGCGCCAGCAGCTTGGGGCAGGGCAATTCACCCCTCCACTTT. Full variable domain (outside the CDR3, taken from reference TRBV5-1 and TRBJ1-6): KAGVTQTPRYLIKTRGQQVTLSCSPISGHRSVSWYQQTPGQGLQFLFEYFSETQRNKGNFPGRFSGRQFSNSRSEMNVSTLELGDSALYLCASSLGQGNSPLHFGNGTRLTVT.

J is TRBJ1-5 and V is TRBV7-8, with TRBD1 matching over 7 bases. Per the germline V gene, CDR1 is SGHVS and CDR2 is FQNEAQ. This CDR3 contains 15 residues. Trimming cost V 6 bases and J 2 bases; bases outside gene matches: 7. The CDR3 bases are TGTGCCAGCAGTTCGTACAGGGGTGGCAATCAGCCCCAGCATTTT. This encodes CASSSYRGGNQPQHF.

This clone has just one count. This chain uses TRBV7-9 with TRBJ2-1; 11 bases align to TRBD2. CDR3 length: 15 residues. Trimming removed 6 bases from V and 8 bases from J; junction bases left unmatched: 9. Germline CDR1 and CDR2: SEHNR and FQNEAQ (reference sequence). DNA for the CDR3: TGTGCCAGCAGGGTAACTAGCGGGAGTCTAGATGAGCAGTTCTTC. Protein sequence: CASRVTSGSLDEQFF. The whole variable domain, remainder taken from reference TRBV7-9 and TRBJ2-1, is DTGVSQNPRHKITKRGQNVTFRCDPISEHNRLYWYRQTLGQGPEFLTYFQNEAQLEKSRLLSDRFSAERPKGSFSTLEIQRTEQGDSAMYLCASRVTSGSLDEQFFGPGTRLTVL.

The V gene is TRBV7-2, the J gene TRBJ2-2; no clear D gene. The germline gives CDR1 SGHTA, CDR2 FQGNSA. The CDR3 length is 17 residues. V shed 2 bases and J shed 4 bases, with 17 bases lying between them. The CDR3 DNA reads TGTGCCAGCAGCTTATCCTTCGTAGGAAGGAGCACCGGGGAGCTGTTTTTT. Its translation: CASSLSFVGRSTGELFF.

The chain has TRBV9 and TRBJ1-1, with D perhaps matching TRBD1 (6 bases). The germline CDR1 and CDR2 sequences are SGDLS and YYNGEE. Between the trimmed V and J ends, which lost 3 bases and 7 bases, there was a span of 13 bases. The CDR3 is 13 residues long. The CDR3 loop is CASSDGDKNEAFF. The CDR3 bases are TGTGCCAGCAGCGACGGGGACAAAAATGAAGCTTTCTTT.

The chain couples TRBV11-2 to TRBJ1-2; D is perhaps TRBD1 (5 bases). The CDR3 spans 15 residues. Germline CDR1 is SGHAT and CDR2 is FQNNGV. Between the trimmed V and J ends, which lost 0 bases and 4 bases, there was a span of 12 bases. The CDR3, as DNA: TGTGCCAGCAGCTTAGACGGAGGGGTAAGCTATGGCTACACCTTC. Its protein product is CASSLDGGVSYGYTF.

The V call is TRBV7-9, the J call TRBJ2-1, with 8 positions matching TRBD2. V was pared by 1 base and J by 5 bases, with 10 bases of the junction left unmatched. The CDR3 has 17 residues. Germline lookup yields CDR1 SEHNR and CDR2 FQNEAQ (reference sequence). The CDR3 DNA reads as TGTGCCAGCAGCTTAGTGGTTACTAGCGGCACGCACAATGAGCAGTTCTTC. As protein: CASSLVVTSGTHNEQFF.

V usage is TRBV7-9 and J usage is TRBJ2-7; 7 bases are a match to TRBD2. In germline, CDR1 is SEHNR, CDR2 FQNEAQ (reference sequence). The CDR3 is 18 amino acids. V lost 4 bases, J lost 2 bases, and 17 bases stayed unmatched. In nucleotides, the CDR3 is TGTGCCAGCAGCTCTTATTGGGGCGAGCGGGAATATACCTACGAGCAGTACTTC. Its translation: CASSSYWGEREYTYEQYF.

This chain joins TRBV3-1 (or the pseudogene TRBV3-2) and TRBJ2-2; D call uncertain. V was trimmed by 3 bases and J by 4 bases, leaving 3 bases between them. CDR3 size: 12 residues. Germline assignment: CDR1 LGHDT and CDR2 YNNKEL (reference sequence). CDR3 region: CASSQSTGELFF. CDR3 coding DNA: TGTGCCAGCAGCCAGAGCACCGGGGAGCTGTTTTTT.

This chain's CDR3 is CASSVERTSLRGTQYF. In DNA form, the CDR3 reads TGTGCCAGCAGCGTAGAGCGAACTAGCCTAAGGGGGACCCAGTACTTC. The chain recombines TRBV9 with TRBJ2-5; D may be TRBD2 (6 bases). This CDR3 comprises 16 residues. Per germline, CDR1 SGDLS and CDR2 YYNGEE. V dropped 0 bases and J dropped 7 bases, with 19 bases sitting between them. The full variable domain, in which reference TRBV9 and TRBJ2-5 provide the parts outside the CDR3, is DSGVTQTPKHLITATGQRVTLRCSPRSGDLSVYWYQQSLDQGLQFLIQYYNGEERAKGNILERFSAQQFPDLHSELNLSSLELGDSALYFCASSVERTSLRGTQYFGPGTRLLVL.

Here the CDR3 DNA reads TGTGCCAGCAGTTTATCCGCATCGGTCACTGAAGCTTTCTTT. It specifies CASSLSASVTEAFF. The rearrangement joins TRBV27 to TRBJ1-1; D uncertain. The V gene lost 0 bases and the J gene lost 4 bases, with 9 bases spanning the gap. This CDR3 is built from 14 residues. Germline lookup yields CDR1 MNHEY and CDR2 SMNVEV (reference sequence).

This clone was picked up one time. This chain uses TRBV7-9 with TRBJ2-3; TRBD1 matches at 8 bases. Germline CDR1 SEHNR, CDR2 FQNEAQ (reference sequence). This CDR3 comprises 15 residues. Trimming at V came to 5 bases and at J to 2 bases, leaving 6 bases not matched to a gene. The CDR3 region is CASSHDRGFTDTQYF. The DNA of the CDR3 is TGTGCCAGCAGCCACGACAGGGGTTTCACAGATACGCAGTATTTT.

V is TRBV6-5 and J is TRBJ1-5, with a possible D match to TRBD1 (5 bases). CDR3 length equals 13 residues. Trimming cost V 8 bases and J 5 bases, with 13 bases left between them. Germline V gene sequence: CDR1 MNHEY, CDR2 SVGAGI. The CDR3 protein is CASGGVGDQPQHF. CDR3 in DNA: TGTGCCAGCGGGGGGGTGGGGGATCAGCCCCAGCATTTT.

This chain uses TRBV6-2 or TRBV6-3 with TRBJ1-6, with unresolved D. This CDR3 contains 16 residues. V lost 5 bases, J lost 7 bases, and 18 bases lay in between. CDR1 is MNHEY, CDR2 SVGEGT, per germline. The CDR3 nucleotides read TGTGCCAGCAGTCTGCTTTCCCTTAGAGGGAATTCACCCCTCCACTTT. Encoded protein: CASSLLSLRGNSPLHF.

The chain uses TRBV28 and TRBJ2-7; 9 bases agree with TRBD1. V dropped 3 bases and J dropped 3; count of bases not matched to a gene: 6. Per the germline V gene, CDR1 is MDHEN and CDR2 is SYDVKM. The CDR3 has 15 amino acids. CDR3: CASSFSGTGHYEQYF. CDR3 sequence (DNA): TGTGCCAGCAGTTTTTCTGGGACAGGGCACTACGAGCAGTACTTC.

CDR3 nucleotide sequence: TGCGCCAGCAGCTTGACAGACCCCCGGATCGACAATGAGCAGTTCTTC. Its translation is CASSLTDPRIDNEQFF. V gene TRBV5-1 combines with J gene TRBJ2-1; D is uncertain. Germline lookup yields CDR1 SGHRS and CDR2 YFSETQ. Trimming left V 1 base short and J 5 bases short, with 16 bases between. The CDR3 consists of 16 residues.

The J gene is TRBJ1-6, the V gene TRBV18, with D tentatively TRBD1 (5 bases). CDR3 size: 15 residues. Trimming removed 3 bases from V and 8 bases from J, with 14 bases in between. CDR1 is KGHSH and CDR2 is LQKENI in the germline V gene. The CDR3 spells CASSPGARLDSPLHF. DNA of the CDR3: TGTGCCAGCTCACCCGGGGCCCGACTAGATTCACCCCTCCACTTT.

The CDR3 sequence: CASIGTPGGEAFF. The CDR3 region has the DNA TGTGCCAGCATCGGGACTCCTGGGGGTGAAGCTTTCTTT. The chain has TRBV12-3 or TRBV12-4 and TRBJ1-1; maybe TRBD1 (5 bases). Trimming left V 7 bases short and J 7 bases short, with 16 bases between. This CDR3 comprises 13 residues.

The chain has TRBV28 and TRBJ2-7, with TRBD1 identical over 8 bases. The trim removed 8 bases at V and 3 bases at J, leaving 9 bases unmatched. The V gene's germline CDR1 is MDHEN and CDR2 SYDVKM. The CDR3 loop spans 14 amino acids. The CDR3, as DNA: TGTGCCAGCGGGTTACAGGGGGGCGACTACGAGCAGTACTTC. It codes for CASGLQGGDYEQYF.

V is TRBV3-1 (or the pseudogene TRBV3-2) and J is TRBJ2-7, with 14 nucleotides matching TRBD2. This CDR3 contains 15 residues. The V gene end was trimmed by 6 bases and the J gene end by 7 bases; junction bases not matched to a gene: 8. Germline CDR1 and CDR2: LGHDT and YNNKEL (reference sequence). The CDR3 DNA follows: TGTGCCAGCAGGGGGACTAGCGGGGGAGTGAGGGAGCAGTACTTC. This translates into CASRGTSGGVREQYF.

This sequence joins TRBV2 and TRBJ2-5, with D possibly being TRBD2 (6 bases). From germline, CDR1 is SNHLY and CDR2 FYNNEI. Trimming took off 7 bases at V and 3 bases at J, with 24 bases between the two ends. CDR3 length: 17 residues. CDR3 protein: CASTPPLLRGDKETQYF. CDR3 DNA sequence: TGTGCCAGCACCCCACCTCTATTGCGGGGAGACAAAGAGACCCAGTACTTC.

The chain recombines TRBV5-4 with TRBJ2-4; the match to TRBD2 covers 8 bases. CDR1 is SGHNT, CDR2 YYREEE, per germline (reference sequence). V lost 1 base and J lost 4; bases outside the gene matches: 4. The CDR3 is made up of 15 amino acids. In DNA, the CDR3 is TGTGCCAGCAGCTTGTGGTCGGGGGGGAAAAACATTCAGTACTTC. Its protein is CASSLWSGGKNIQYF.

V and J are TRBV7-2 and TRBJ1-2, with 7 bases that match TRBD1. CDR1 is SGHTA, CDR2 FQGNSA, per germline. With V trimmed by 3 bases and J by 7 bases, 5 bases remained unmatched. CDR3 length equals 13 residues. CDR3 sequence (DNA): TGTGCCAGCAGCTTGACAGGGAGGAGTGGCTACACCTTC. Translating gives CASSLTGRSGYTF.

The chain links TRBV12-3 or TRBV12-4 to TRBJ2-7; no firm D call. This CDR3 has 12 residues. Trimming took 3 bases from V and 3 from J, leaving 6 bases between them. DNA of the CDR3: TGTGCCAGCAGTTTCTCAGTCTACGAGCAGTACTTC. Translation: CASSFSVYEQYF.

J is TRBJ2-3 and V is TRBV19; TRBD2 matches 7 bases. V shed 8 bases, J shed 8 bases, and the junction held 25 bases outside the gene matches. The length of the CDR3 is 18 residues. The germline gives CDR1 LNHDA, CDR2 SQIVND (reference sequence). The CDR3 spells CASGLAAGDLLYSGTQYF. The CDR3 region has the DNA TGTGCCAGTGGGTTAGCGGCGGGGGACCTCCTCTATAGTGGTACGCAGTATTTT.